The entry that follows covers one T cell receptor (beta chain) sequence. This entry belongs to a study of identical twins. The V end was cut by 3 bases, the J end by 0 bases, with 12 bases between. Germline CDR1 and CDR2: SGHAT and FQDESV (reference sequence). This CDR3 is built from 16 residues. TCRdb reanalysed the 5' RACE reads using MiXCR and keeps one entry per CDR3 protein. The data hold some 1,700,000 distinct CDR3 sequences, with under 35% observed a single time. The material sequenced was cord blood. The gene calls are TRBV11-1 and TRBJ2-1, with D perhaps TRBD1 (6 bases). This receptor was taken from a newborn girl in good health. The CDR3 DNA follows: TGTGCCAGCAGCTTCTGGGGGACAAACTCCTACAATGAGCAGTTCTTC. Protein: CASSFWGTNSYNEQFF.